This T cell receptor (beta chain) was obtained from a study of blood T cell repertoires in COVID-19. Repertoires were generated with immunoSEQ multiplex PCR, while TCRdb's copy carries only in-frame clones and drops some. In the table there are about 190,000 clones, 80% to 90% of which are singletons. The CDR3 covers 17 residues. The V gene lost 2 bases and the J gene lost 0 bases, with 11 bases spanning the gap. Germline lookup yields CDR1 MGHRA and CDR2 YSYEKL. Sequenced input: peripheral blood. The TCR comes from a woman aged 65 to 85 with COVID-19, enrolled during active disease. This rearrangement joins TRBV4-1 to TRBJ2-6, with D possibly being TRBD1 (5 bases). The CDR3 DNA follows: TGCGCCAGCAGCCAACCCGGACAACTCTCTGGGGCCAACGTCCTGACTTTC. Its translation: CASSQPGQLSGANVLTF.